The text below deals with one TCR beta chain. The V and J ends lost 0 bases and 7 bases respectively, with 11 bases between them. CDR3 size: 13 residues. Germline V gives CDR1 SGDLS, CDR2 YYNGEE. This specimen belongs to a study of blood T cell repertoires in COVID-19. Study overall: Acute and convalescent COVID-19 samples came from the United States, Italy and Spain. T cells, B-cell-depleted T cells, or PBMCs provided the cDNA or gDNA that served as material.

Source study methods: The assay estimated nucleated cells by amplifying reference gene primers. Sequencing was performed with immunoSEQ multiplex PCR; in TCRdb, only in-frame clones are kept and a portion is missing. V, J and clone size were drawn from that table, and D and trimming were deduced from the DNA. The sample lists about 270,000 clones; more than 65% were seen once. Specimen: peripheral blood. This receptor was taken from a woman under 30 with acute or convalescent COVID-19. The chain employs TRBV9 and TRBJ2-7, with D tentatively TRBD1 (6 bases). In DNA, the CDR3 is TGTGCCAGCAGCGTAGGGCCAGGGGAGGAGCAGTACTTC. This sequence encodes CASSVGPGEEQYF.